These T cell receptor beta chains were read from a single sample in a study of blood T cell repertoires in COVID-19. TCRdb keeps only in-frame clones here, not all; method: immunoSEQ multiplex PCR. The sample yields roughly 24,000 clones, 80% to 95% seen once. The sequenced sample was peripheral blood. Receptor source: a human donor in a cohort sampled during active COVID-19. Each CDR3 is given without its conserved first and last residue. A D gene is named only where the DNA matches it firmly.

CDR3: ASSDGRATNEKLF; V: TRBV5-6; J: TRBJ1-4; D: .
CDR3: ASNSGGSYNEQF; V: TRBV27; J: TRBJ2-1; D: TRBD2
CDR3: ASSFIADPTFYEQY; V: TRBV7-2; J: TRBJ2-7; D: .
CDR3: ASTRRAREGVTGELF; V: TRBV7-9; J: TRBJ2-2; D: TRBD2
CDR3: ASKGNTGQGMEKLF; V: TRBV6-4; J: TRBJ1-4; D: TRBD1
CDR3: ASSPGGITGELF; V: TRBV18; J: TRBJ2-2; D: TRBD2
CDR3: ATSGGEAYGYT; V: TRBV24-1; J: TRBJ1-2; D: .
CDR3: STLQGSEDTEAF; V: TRBV29-1; J: TRBJ1-1; D: TRBD1
CDR3: ASRPTGHSGELF; V: TRBV5-1; J: TRBJ2-2; D: .
CDR3: ASSQVRVELAF; V: TRBV12-3/TRBV12-4; J: TRBJ1-1; D: .
CDR3: ASSQDSGSYGYT; V: TRBV3-1/TRBV3-2; J: TRBJ1-2; D: .
CDR3: ASSEQGVGYEQY; V: TRBV9; J: TRBJ2-7; D: TRBD1
CDR3: ASSSGGPSYNEQF; V: TRBV11-2; J: TRBJ2-1; D: TRBD2
CDR3: ASRPRGNQPQH; V: TRBV2; J: TRBJ1-5; D: .
CDR3: ASSPLPVPGNTEAF; V: TRBV18; J: TRBJ1-1; D: .
CDR3: ASRRDGGSGNTIY; V: TRBV6-6; J: TRBJ1-3; D: .
CDR3: ASSSGGVLSGNTIY; V: TRBV28; J: TRBJ1-3; D: .
CDR3: ASSLPGGGVSSYEQY; V: TRBV5-4; J: TRBJ2-7; D: TRBD2
CDR3: ASSFSLAGGTDTQY; V: TRBV6-6; J: TRBJ2-3; D: TRBD2
CDR3: ASSLDLGGNQPQH; V: TRBV7-9; J: TRBJ1-5; D: .
CDR3: ASSSEDRFSTDTQY; V: TRBV5-1; J: TRBJ2-3; D: .
CDR3: ASSLRLNSNQPQH; V: TRBV5-6; J: TRBJ1-5; D: .
CDR3: ASSSDGPYGYT; V: TRBV5-4; J: TRBJ1-2; D: .
CDR3: ASSIVPQGNNEQF; V: TRBV19; J: TRBJ2-1; D: TRBD1
CDR3: ASSGGQGAEAF; V: TRBV6-4; J: TRBJ1-1; D: TRBD1
CDR3: ASSLISSGGSELF; V: TRBV5-1; J: TRBJ2-2; D: TRBD2
CDR3: ATSRDLPRPQH; V: TRBV15; J: TRBJ1-5; D: .
CDR3: ASSQTGGGGRTEAF; V: TRBV7-9; J: TRBJ1-1; D: TRBD1
CDR3: ASSRTSGSLETQY; V: TRBV4-1; J: TRBJ2-5; D: TRBD2
CDR3: ATTTGGGYEQY; V: TRBV6-5; J: TRBJ2-7; D: TRBD1
CDR3: ASSLDRVAF; V: TRBV7-9; J: TRBJ1-1; D: .
CDR3: ASSLRGGRSNTEAF; V: TRBV28; J: TRBJ1-1; D: .
CDR3: AWSVHANQPQH; V: TRBV30; J: TRBJ1-5; D: .
CDR3: ASSKRTASSGNTIY; V: TRBV19; J: TRBJ1-3; D: .
CDR3: ASSHGTGSGNEQF; V: TRBV3-1/TRBV3-2; J: TRBJ2-1; D: TRBD1
CDR3: ASSQARRSSGANVLT; V: TRBV3-1/TRBV3-2; J: TRBJ2-6; D: .
CDR3: ASSPGTATNYGYT; V: TRBV27; J: TRBJ1-2; D: TRBD1
CDR3: ASSRSGSHLYNEQF; V: TRBV3-1/TRBV3-2; J: TRBJ2-1; D: TRBD2
CDR3: ASSSGVYEQY; V: TRBV28; J: TRBJ2-7; D: .
CDR3: SVGRTGTLNEKLF; V: TRBV29-1; J: TRBJ1-4; D: .
CDR3: AWSVQDRSVLT; V: TRBV30; J: TRBJ2-6; D: TRBD1
CDR3: ATGRADYNEQF; V: TRBV24-1; J: TRBJ2-1; D: .
CDR3: ASSTGQGDEKLF; V: TRBV18; J: TRBJ1-4; D: TRBD1
CDR3: ASSLGLGGQETQY; V: TRBV14; J: TRBJ2-5; D: .
CDR3: ASSPGQQNSPLH; V: TRBV7-9; J: TRBJ1-6; D: TRBD1
CDR3: ATSEPYRADTQY; V: TRBV24-1; J: TRBJ2-3; D: .
CDR3: ASSKTGIGEGGYT; V: TRBV7-6; J: TRBJ1-2; D: .
CDR3: AWSATGSGVEKLF; V: TRBV30; J: TRBJ1-4; D: TRBD1
CDR3: ASSLRDKGPYEQY; V: TRBV3-1/TRBV3-2; J: TRBJ2-7; D: .
CDR3: ASSLGVGGYQETQY; V: TRBV11-2; J: TRBJ2-5; D: TRBD2
CDR3: ASSLRGRAYEQY; V: TRBV28; J: TRBJ2-7; D: .
CDR3: ASSLGSSGGLEQF; V: TRBV7-3; J: TRBJ2-1; D: TRBD2
CDR3: ASSYLGGSNYGYT; V: TRBV6-5; J: TRBJ1-2; D: .
CDR3: ASSLGLAGGSDTQY; V: TRBV7-7; J: TRBJ2-3; D: TRBD2
CDR3: ASSETGGGTDTQY; V: TRBV6-4; J: TRBJ2-3; D: TRBD2
CDR3: SASKAPGPIGADTQY; V: TRBV20-1; J: TRBJ2-3; D: .
CDR3: ASSPELVFANTEAF; V: TRBV18; J: TRBJ1-1; D: .
CDR3: ASSYRDSPTYEQY; V: TRBV11-3; J: TRBJ2-7; D: TRBD1
CDR3: ASSLGGSYEQY; V: TRBV11-1; J: TRBJ2-7; D: TRBD2